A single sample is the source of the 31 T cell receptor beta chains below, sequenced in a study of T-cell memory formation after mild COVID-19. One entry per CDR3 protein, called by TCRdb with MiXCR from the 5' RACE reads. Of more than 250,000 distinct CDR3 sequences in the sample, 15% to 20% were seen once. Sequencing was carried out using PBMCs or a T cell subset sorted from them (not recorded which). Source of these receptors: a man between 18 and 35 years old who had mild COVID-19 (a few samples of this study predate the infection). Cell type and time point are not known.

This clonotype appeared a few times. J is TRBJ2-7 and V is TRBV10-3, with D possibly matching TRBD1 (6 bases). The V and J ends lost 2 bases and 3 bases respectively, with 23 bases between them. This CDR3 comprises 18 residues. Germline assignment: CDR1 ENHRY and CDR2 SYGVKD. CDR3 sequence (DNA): TGTGCCATCAGTGAGGGGACACCGGACGGAATCTATTACTACGAGCAGTACTTC. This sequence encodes CAISEGTPDGIYYYEQYF.

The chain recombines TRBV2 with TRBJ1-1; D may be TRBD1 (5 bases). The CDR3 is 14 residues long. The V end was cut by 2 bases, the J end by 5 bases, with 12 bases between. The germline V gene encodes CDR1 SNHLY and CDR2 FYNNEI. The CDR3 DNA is TGTGCCAGCAGTGAATTGGGGGAAGGGACTGAAGCTTTCTTT. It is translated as CASSELGEGTEAFF. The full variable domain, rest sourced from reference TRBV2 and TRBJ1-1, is EPEVTQTPSHQVTQMGQEVILRCVPISNHLYFYWYRQILGQKVEFLVSFYNNEISEKSEIFDDQFSVERPDGSNFTLKIRSTKLEDSAMYFCASSELGEGTEAFFGQGTRLTVV.

The CDR3 reads CASGREDQETQYF. CDR3 DNA: TGTGCCAGCGGGCGGGAGGATCAGGAGACCCAGTACTTC. The chain links TRBV2 to TRBJ2-5; 8 bases match TRBD2. J was trimmed by 5 bases and V by 8 bases; bases with no gene match: 7. Per the germline V gene, CDR1 is SNHLY and CDR2 is FYNNEI. The CDR3 length is 13 residues.

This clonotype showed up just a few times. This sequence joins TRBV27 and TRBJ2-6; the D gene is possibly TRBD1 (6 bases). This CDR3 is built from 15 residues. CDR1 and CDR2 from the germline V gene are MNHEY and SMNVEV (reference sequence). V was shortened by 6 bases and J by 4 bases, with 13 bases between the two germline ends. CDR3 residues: CASRVGAGGANVLTF. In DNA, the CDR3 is TGTGCCAGCAGAGTGGGGGCTGGGGGGGCCAACGTCCTGACTTTC. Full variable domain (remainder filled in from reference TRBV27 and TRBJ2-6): EAQVTQNPRYLITVTGKKLTVTCSQNMNHEYMSWYRQDPGLGLRQIYYSMNVEVTDKGDVPEGYKVSRKEKRNFPLILESPSPNQTSLYFCASRVGAGGANVLTFGAGSRLTVL.

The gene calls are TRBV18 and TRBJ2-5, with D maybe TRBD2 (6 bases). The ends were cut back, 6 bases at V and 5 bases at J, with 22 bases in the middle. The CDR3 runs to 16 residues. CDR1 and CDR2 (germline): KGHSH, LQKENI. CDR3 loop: CASSSNRDSSGETQYF. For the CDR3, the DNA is TGTGCCAGCTCCTCGAACCGGGACTCCTCCGGGGAGACCCAGTACTTC.

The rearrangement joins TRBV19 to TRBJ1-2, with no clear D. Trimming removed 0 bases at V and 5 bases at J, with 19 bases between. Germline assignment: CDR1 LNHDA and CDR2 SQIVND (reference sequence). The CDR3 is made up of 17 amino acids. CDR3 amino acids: CASSIDGWNAGEYGYTF. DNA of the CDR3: TGTGCCAGTAGTATAGATGGTTGGAATGCAGGCGAGTATGGCTACACCTTC.

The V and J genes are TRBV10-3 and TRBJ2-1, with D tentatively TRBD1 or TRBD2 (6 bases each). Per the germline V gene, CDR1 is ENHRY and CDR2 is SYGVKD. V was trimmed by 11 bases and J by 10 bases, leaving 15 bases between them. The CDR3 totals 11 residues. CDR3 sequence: CASHGGREQFF. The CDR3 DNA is TGTGCCTCCCACGGGGGCCGCGAGCAGTTCTTC.

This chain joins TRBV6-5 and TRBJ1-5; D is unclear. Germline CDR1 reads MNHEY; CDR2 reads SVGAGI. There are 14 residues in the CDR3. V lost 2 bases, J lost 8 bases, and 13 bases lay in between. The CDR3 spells CASSYAPSWEPQHF. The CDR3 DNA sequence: TGTGCCAGCAGTTACGCTCCGAGCTGGGAGCCCCAGCATTTT.

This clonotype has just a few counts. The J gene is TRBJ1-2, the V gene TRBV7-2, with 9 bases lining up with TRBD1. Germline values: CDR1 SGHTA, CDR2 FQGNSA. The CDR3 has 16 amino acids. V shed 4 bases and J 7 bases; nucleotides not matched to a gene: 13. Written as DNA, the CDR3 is TGTGCCAGCAGCTGGGGGGACAGGGCATCGAAGAGTGGCTACACCTTC. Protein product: CASSWGDRASKSGYTF.

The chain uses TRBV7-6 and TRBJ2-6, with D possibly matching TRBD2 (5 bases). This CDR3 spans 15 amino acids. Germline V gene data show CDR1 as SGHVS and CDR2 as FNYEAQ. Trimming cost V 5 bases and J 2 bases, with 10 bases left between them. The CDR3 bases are TGTGCCAGCAGCAAACGGGAAGCTGGGGCCAACGTCCTGACTTTC. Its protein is CASSKREAGANVLTF.

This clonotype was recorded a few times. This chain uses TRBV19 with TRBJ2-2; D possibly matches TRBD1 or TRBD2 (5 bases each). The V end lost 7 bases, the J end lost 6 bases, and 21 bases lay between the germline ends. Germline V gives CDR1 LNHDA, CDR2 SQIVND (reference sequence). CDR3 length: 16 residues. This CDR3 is CASNGSSGTDAGELFF. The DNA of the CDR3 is TGTGCCAGTAACGGATCATCCGGGACCGACGCCGGGGAGCTGTTTTTT.

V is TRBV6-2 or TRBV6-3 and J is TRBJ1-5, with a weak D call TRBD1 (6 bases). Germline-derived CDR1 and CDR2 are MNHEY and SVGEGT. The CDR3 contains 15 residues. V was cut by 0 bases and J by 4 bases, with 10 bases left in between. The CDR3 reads CASSYSRGGNQPQHF. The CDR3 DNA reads TGTGCCAGCAGTTACTCTAGGGGGGGTAATCAGCCCCAGCATTTT.

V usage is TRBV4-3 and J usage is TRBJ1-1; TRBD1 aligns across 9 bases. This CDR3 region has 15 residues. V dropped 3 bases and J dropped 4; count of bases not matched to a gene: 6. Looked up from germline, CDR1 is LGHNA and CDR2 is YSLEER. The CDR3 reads CASSQEGQGITEAFF. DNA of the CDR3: TGCGCCAGCAGCCAGGAGGGACAGGGAATCACTGAAGCTTTCTTT.

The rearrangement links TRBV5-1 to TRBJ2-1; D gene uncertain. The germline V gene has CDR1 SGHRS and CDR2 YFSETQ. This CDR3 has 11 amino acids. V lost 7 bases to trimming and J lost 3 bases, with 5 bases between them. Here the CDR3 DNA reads TGCGCCAGCTGGTACTACAATGAGCAGTTCTTC. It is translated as CASWYYNEQFF.

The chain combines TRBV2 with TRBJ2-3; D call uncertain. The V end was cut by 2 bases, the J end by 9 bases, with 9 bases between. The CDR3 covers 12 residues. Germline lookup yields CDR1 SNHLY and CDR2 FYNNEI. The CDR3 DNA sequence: TGTGCCAGCAGTGAATTATTTAGGACGCAGTATTTT. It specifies CASSELFRTQYF.

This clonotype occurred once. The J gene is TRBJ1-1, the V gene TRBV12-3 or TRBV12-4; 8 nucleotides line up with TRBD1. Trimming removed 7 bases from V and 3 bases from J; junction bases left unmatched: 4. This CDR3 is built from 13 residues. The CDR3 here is CASIEQGDTEAFF. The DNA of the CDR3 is TGTGCCAGCATTGAACAGGGGGACACTGAAGCTTTCTTT.

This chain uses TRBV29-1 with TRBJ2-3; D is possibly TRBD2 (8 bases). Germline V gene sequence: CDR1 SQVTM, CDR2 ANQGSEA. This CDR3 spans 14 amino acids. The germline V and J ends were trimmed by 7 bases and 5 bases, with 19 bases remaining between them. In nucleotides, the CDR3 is TGCAGCGCCGTCGGGAGGGGGCGCGGAGATACGCAGTATTTT. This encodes CSAVGRGRGDTQYF.

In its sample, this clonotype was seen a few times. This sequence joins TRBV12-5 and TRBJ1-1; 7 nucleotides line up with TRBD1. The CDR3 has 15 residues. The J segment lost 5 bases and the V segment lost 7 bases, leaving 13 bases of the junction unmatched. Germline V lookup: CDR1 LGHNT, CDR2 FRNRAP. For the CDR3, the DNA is TGTGCTAGTGCCCGATACTCGACAGGGAATACTGAAGCTTTCTTT. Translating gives CASARYSTGNTEAFF.

This chain's CDR3 is CASSEGRRVGGTEAFF. In DNA, the CDR3 is TGTGCCAGCAGTGAAGGTCGGAGGGTCGGTGGCACTGAAGCTTTCTTT. The rearrangement links TRBV2 to TRBJ1-1; D is uncertain. Trimming pared 1 base from V and 4 bases from J, leaving 16 bases between. CDR1 is SNHLY, CDR2 FYNNEI, per germline. This CDR3 comprises 16 residues.

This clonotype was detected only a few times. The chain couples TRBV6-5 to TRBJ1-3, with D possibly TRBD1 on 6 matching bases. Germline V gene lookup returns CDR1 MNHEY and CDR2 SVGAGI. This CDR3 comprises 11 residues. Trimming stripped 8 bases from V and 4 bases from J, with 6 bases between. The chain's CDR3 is CASQGGNTIYF. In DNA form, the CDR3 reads TGTGCCAGCCAGGGGGGAAACACCATATATTTT.

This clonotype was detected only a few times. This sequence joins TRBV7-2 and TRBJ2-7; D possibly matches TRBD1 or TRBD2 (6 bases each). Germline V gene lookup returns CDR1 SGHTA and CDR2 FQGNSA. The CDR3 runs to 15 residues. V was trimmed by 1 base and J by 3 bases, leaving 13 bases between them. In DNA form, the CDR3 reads TGTGCCAGCAGCTTAGAAGGCAGGGGAGGCTACGAGCAGTACTTC. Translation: CASSLEGRGGYEQYF.

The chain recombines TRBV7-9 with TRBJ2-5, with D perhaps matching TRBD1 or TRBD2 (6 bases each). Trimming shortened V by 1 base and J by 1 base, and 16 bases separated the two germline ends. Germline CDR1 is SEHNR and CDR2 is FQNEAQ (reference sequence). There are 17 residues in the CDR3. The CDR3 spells CASSLERVQQGQETQYF. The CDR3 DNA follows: TGTGCCAGCAGCTTAGAGCGGGTACAACAGGGCCAAGAGACCCAGTACTTC.

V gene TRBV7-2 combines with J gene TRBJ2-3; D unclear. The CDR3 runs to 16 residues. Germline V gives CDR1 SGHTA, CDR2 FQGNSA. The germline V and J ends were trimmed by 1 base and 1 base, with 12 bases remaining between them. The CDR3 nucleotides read TGTGCCAGCAGCTTAGAAATTTTACTCCGCACAGATACGCAGTATTTT. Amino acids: CASSLEILLRTDTQYF. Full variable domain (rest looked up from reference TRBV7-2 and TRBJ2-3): GAGVSQSPSNKVTEKGKDVELRCDPISGHTALYWYRQSLGQGLEFLIYFQGNSAPDKSGLPSDRFSAERTGGSVSTLTIQRTQQEDSAVYLCASSLEILLRTDTQYFGPGTRLTVL.

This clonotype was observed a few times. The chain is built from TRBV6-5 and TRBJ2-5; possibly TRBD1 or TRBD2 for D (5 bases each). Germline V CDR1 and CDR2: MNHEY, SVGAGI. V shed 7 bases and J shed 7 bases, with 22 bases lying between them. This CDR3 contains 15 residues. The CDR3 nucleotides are TGTGCCAGCACCCAGCCGGGTAGTCGGGGCGGGACCCAGTACTTC. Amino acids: CASTQPGSRGGTQYF.

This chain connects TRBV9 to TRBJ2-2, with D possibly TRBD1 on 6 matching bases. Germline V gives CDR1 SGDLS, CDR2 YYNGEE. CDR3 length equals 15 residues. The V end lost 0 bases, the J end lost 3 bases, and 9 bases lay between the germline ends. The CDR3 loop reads CASSVEGDHTGELFF. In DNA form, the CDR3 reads TGTGCCAGCAGCGTAGAGGGGGACCACACCGGGGAGCTGTTTTTT.

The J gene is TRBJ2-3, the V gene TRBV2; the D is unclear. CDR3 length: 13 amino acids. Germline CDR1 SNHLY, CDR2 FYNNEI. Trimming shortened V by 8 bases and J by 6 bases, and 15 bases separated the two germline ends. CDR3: CASCRLKVDTQYF. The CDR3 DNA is TGTGCCAGCTGCAGGTTGAAGGTTGATACGCAGTATTTT.

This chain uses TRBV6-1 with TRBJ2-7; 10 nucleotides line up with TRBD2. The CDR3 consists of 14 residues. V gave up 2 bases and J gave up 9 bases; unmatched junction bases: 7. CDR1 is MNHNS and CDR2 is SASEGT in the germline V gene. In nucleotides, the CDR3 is TGTGCCAGCAGTGAAATAGGTATAGCGGGAGGGCAGTACGTC. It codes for CASSEIGIAGGQYV.

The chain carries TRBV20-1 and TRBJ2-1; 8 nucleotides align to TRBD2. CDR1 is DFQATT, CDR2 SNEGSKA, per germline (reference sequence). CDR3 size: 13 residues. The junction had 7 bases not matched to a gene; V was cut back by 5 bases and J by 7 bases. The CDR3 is CSAWTSRGNEQFF. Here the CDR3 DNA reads TGCAGTGCTTGGACTAGCCGGGGGAATGAGCAGTTCTTC.

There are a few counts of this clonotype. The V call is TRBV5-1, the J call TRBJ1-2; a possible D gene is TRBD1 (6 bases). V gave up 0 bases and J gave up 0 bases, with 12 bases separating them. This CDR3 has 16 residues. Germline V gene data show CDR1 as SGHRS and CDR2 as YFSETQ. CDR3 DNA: TGCGCCAGCAGCTTGGCCGGGGGCGCGGCTAACTATGGCTACACCTTC. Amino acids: CASSLAGGAANYGYTF.

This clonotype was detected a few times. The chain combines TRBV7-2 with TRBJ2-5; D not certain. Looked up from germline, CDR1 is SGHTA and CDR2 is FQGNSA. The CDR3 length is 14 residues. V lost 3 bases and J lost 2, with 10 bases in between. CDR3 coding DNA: TGTGCCAGCAGCTTTCGGGTGGGGCAAGAGACCCAGTACTTC. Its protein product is CASSFRVGQETQYF.

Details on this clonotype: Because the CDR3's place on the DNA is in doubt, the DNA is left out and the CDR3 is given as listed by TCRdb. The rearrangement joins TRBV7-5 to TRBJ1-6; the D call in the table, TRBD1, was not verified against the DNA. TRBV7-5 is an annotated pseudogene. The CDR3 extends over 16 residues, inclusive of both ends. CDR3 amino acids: CISVPPIRGRVSPLHF.